This passage covers 10 T cell receptor beta chains from one sample sequenced in a study of brain T cells in children with intractable seizures. The assay was immunoSEQ multiplex PCR, and TCRdb's table has in-frame clones only and misses some. The table includes under 150,000 clones, approximately 94% detected once. The sequencing here drew on peripheral blood, taken at surgery. These receptors were taken from a boy younger than two with hemimegalencephaly and intractable seizures.

The chain employs TRBV4-1 and TRBJ2-7, with a tentative D call TRBD2 (6 bases). Germline V CDR1 and CDR2: MGHRA, YSYEKL. Trimming pared 4 bases from V and 3 bases from J, leaving 22 bases between. The CDR3 has 17 amino acids. The CDR3 DNA reads TGCGCCAGCAGCCTTGGGGCGGGGACCGTTAAATTCTACGAGCAGTACTTC. Translation gives CASSLGAGTVKFYEQYF.

The chain combines TRBV11-1 with TRBJ2-1; unclear D gene. Trimming pared 5 bases from V and 0 bases from J, leaving 11 bases between. Germline values: CDR1 SGHAT, CDR2 FQDESV (reference sequence). The CDR3 runs 15 residues. The CDR3 loop reads CASSIGSSSYNEQFF. In nucleotides, the CDR3 is TGTGCCAGCAGCATCGGGTCGAGCTCCTACAATGAGCAGTTCTTC.

The rearrangement uses TRBV10-3 and TRBJ2-7; TRBD2 is a possible D gene (6 bases). The germline V and J ends were trimmed by 7 bases and 2 bases, with 15 bases remaining between them. The CDR3 spans 14 residues. Per germline, CDR1 ENHRY and CDR2 SYGVKD. The CDR3 nucleotides are TGTGCCATCACGGGGGAAGACGGAACCTACGAGCAGTACTTC. Translated, it gives CAITGEDGTYEQYF.

This sequence joins TRBV6-5 and TRBJ2-3; 8 nucleotides align to TRBD2. The CDR3 has 16 amino acids. From germline, CDR1 is MNHEY and CDR2 SVGAGI. J was trimmed by 2 bases and V by 2 bases; bases with no gene match: 6. The CDR3 loop reads CASSYQAGALTDTQYF. The CDR3 DNA sequence: TGTGCCAGCAGTTACCAAGCGGGAGCTCTCACAGATACGCAGTATTTT.

V usage is TRBV5-1 and J usage is TRBJ2-4, with D maybe TRBD2 (6 bases). V was shortened by 1 base and J by 4 bases, with 12 bases between the two germline ends. Germline V gene sequence: CDR1 SGHRS, CDR2 YFSETQ. This CDR3 is 15 amino acids long. The CDR3 is CASSLLAFPKNIQYF. The CDR3 DNA reads TGCGCCAGCAGCTTGCTAGCGTTCCCAAAAAACATTCAGTACTTC.

V usage is TRBV11-2 and J usage is TRBJ2-7; D perhaps matches TRBD2 (6 bases). The CDR3 is 15 residues long. In germline, CDR1 is SGHAT, CDR2 FQNNGV. Trimming took 5 bases from V and 0 from J, leaving 14 bases between them. This CDR3 is CASSLGLVSSYEQYF. CDR3 DNA: TGTGCCAGCAGCCTGGGACTTGTAAGCTCCTACGAGCAGTACTTC.

V usage is TRBV28 and J usage is TRBJ1-1; D gene unclear. CDR3 length equals 12 residues. The V and J ends lost 2 bases and 5 bases respectively, with 6 bases between them. CDR1 is MDHEN and CDR2 is SYDVKM in the germline V gene. CDR3 amino acids: CASSLGRTEAFF. The CDR3 DNA reads TGTGCCAGCAGTTTAGGCAGGACTGAAGCTTTCTTT.

The chain has TRBV5-4 and TRBJ2-7; possibly TRBD1 or TRBD2 for D (6 bases each). Germline-derived CDR1 and CDR2 are SGHNT and YYREEE (reference sequence). The V and J ends lost 5 bases and 0 bases respectively, with 15 bases between them. The CDR3 is 15 amino acids. The CDR3 is CASSPEGEPSYEQYF. The CDR3 coding sequence is TGTGCCAGCAGTCCGGAGGGGGAGCCCTCCTACGAGCAGTACTTC.

The J gene is TRBJ2-5, the V gene TRBV2, with 9 positions matching TRBD1. The germline V gene encodes CDR1 SNHLY and CDR2 FYNNEI. The CDR3 extends over 14 amino acids. J was trimmed by 2 bases and V by 7 bases; bases with no gene match: 5. CDR3 amino acids: CASNGQGLQETQYF. The DNA of the CDR3 is TGTGCCAGCAACGGACAGGGGTTACAAGAGACCCAGTACTTC.

The CDR3 DNA sequence: TGCGCCAGCAGCTACCCACTAGCGGCAACTACAGATACGCAGTATTTT. Protein product: CASSYPLAATTDTQYF. The chain couples TRBV5-1 to TRBJ2-3; 8 bases match TRBD2. Germline CDR1 and CDR2: SGHRS and YFSETQ. J gave up 3 bases and V 3 bases, and 9 bases lay outside the gene matches. The CDR3 extends over 16 amino acids.